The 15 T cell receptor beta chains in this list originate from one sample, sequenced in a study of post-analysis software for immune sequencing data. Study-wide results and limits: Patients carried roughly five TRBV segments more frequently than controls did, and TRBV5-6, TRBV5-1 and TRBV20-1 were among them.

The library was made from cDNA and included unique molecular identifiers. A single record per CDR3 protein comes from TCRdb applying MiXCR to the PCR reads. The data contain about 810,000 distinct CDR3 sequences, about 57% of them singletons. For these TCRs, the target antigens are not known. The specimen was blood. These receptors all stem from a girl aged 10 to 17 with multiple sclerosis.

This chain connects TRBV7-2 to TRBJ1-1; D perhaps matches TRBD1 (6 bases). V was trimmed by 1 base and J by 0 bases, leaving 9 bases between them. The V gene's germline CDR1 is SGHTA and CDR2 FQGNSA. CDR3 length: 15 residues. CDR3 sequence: CASSLGGDMNTEAFF. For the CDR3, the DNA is TGTGCCAGCAGCTTAGGAGGGGACATGAACACTGAAGCTTTCTTT.

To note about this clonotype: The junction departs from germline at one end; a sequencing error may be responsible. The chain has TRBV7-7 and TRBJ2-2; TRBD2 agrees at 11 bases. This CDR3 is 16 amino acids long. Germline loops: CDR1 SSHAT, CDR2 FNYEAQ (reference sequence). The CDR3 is CASSTQLAGVSGELFF. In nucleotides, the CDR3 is TGTGCTAGCAGCACGCAACTAGCGGGAGTTTCCGGGGAGCTGTTTTTT.

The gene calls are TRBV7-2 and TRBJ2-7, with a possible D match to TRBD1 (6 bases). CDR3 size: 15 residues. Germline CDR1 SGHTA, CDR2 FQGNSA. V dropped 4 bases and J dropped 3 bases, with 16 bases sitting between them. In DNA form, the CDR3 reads TGTGCCAGCAGCTCCAGCCAGACAGGTCTCTACGAGCAGTACTTC. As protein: CASSSSQTGLYEQYF.

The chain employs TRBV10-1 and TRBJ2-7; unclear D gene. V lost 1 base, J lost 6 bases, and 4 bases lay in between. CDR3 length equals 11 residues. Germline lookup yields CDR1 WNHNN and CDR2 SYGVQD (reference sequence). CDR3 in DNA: TGCGCCAGCAGTGAGTGCGGCGAGCAGTACTTC. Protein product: CASSECGEQYF.

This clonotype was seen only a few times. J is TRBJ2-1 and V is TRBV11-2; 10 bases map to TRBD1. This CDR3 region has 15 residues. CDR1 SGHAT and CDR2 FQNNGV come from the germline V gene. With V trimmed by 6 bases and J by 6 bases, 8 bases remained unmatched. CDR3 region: CASRKPGQGSNEQFF. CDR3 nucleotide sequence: TGTGCCAGCAGAAAGCCGGGACAGGGGAGCAATGAGCAGTTCTTC.

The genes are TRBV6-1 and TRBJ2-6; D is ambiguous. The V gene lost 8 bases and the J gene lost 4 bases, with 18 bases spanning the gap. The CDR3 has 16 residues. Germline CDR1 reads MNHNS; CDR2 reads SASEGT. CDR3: CASSFPRVSGANVLTF. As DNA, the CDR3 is TGTGCCAGCTCCTTCCCCCGGGTGTCGGGGGCCAACGTCCTGACTTTC.

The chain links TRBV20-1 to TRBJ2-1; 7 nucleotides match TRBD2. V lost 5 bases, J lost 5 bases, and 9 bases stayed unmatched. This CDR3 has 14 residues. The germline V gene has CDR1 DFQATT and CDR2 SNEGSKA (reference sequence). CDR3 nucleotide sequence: TGCAGTGCTGGAGGTGGGGGACTAAACAATGAGCAGTTCTTC. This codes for CSAGGGGLNNEQFF.

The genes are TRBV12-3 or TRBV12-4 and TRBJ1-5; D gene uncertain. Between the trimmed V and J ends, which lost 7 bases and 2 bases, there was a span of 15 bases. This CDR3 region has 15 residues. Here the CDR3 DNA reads TGTGCCAGCACCCCCGGCGGGCTAGGCAATCAGCCCCAGCATTTT. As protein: CASTPGGLGNQPQHF.

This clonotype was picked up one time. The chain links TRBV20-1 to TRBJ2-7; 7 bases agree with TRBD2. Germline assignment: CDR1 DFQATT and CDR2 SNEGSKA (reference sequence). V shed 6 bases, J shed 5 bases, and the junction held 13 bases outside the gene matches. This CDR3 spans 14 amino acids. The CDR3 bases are TGCAGTGCCCTCTCGACTAGCAAGTTCCACGAGCAGTACTTC. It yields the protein CSALSTSKFHEQYF.

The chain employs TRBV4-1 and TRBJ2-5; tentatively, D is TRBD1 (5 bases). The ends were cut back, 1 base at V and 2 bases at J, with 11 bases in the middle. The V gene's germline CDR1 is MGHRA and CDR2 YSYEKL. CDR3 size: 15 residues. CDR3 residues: CASSQGDRGQETQYF. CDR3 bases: TGCGCCAGCAGCCAAGGAGACAGAGGACAAGAGACCCAGTACTTC.

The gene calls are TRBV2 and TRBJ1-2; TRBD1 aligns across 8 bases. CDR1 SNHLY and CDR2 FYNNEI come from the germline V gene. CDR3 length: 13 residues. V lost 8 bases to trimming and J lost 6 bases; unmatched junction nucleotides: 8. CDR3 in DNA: TGTGCCAGCCGAGCAGGGGGCGGGAATGGCTACACCTTC. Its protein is CASRAGGGNGYTF.

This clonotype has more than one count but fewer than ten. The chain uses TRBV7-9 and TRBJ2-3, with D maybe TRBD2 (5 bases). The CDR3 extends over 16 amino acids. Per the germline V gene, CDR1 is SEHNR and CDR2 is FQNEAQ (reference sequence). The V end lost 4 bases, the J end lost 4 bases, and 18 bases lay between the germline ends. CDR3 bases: TGTGCCAGCAGCTCTACTCTAGCCGCGAGGTCAGATACGCAGTATTTT. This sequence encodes CASSSTLAARSDTQYF.

CDR3 nucleotides: TGTGCCACCAGCTACCGATCCTCGGGACAACCATACAATGAGCAGTTCTTC. This gives the protein CATSYRSSGQPYNEQFF. The V and J genes are TRBV15 and TRBJ2-1; maybe TRBD1 (6 bases). The germline V gene has CDR1 LNHNV and CDR2 YYDKDF (reference sequence). The CDR3 covers 17 residues. The V and J ends lost 5 bases and 4 bases respectively, with 21 bases between them.

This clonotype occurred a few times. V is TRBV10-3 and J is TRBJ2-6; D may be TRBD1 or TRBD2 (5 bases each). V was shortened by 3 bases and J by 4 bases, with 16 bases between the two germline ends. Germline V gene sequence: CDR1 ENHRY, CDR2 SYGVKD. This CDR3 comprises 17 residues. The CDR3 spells CAISELGTVGGANVLTF. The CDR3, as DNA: TGTGCCATCAGTGAACTAGGGACGGTCGGCGGGGCCAACGTCCTGACTTTC.

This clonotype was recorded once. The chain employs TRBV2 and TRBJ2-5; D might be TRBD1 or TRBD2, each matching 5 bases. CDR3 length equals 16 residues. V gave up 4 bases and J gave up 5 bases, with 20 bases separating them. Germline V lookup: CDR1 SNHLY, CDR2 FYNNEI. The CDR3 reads CASSGMTGLGLETQYF. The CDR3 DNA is TGTGCCAGCAGTGGAATGACGGGGCTAGGCTTGGAGACCCAGTACTTC.